These 2 T cell receptor beta chains were sequenced from one sample in a study of shared clonotypes between healthy human individuals. Repertoires were generated with immunoSEQ multiplex PCR, while TCRdb's copy carries only in-frame clones and drops some. The sample lists 2,500,000 or so clones, approximately 93% occurring once. The source material was naive CD4+ T cells from PBMCs. Subset here: CD45RA+ positively selected. The receptors originated from a man between 18 and 29 years old in good health. Some clones in this sample may be carry-over from other donors' samples.

CDR3 sequence: CASSWGQPSEDTQYF. Here the CDR3 DNA reads TGCGCCAGCAGCTGGGGACAACCCTCAGAAGATACGCAGTATTTT. The V and J genes are TRBV5-1 and TRBJ2-3; D might be TRBD1 (6 bases). The CDR3 loop spans 15 amino acids. Germline lookup yields CDR1 SGHRS and CDR2 YFSETQ. V dropped 3 bases and J dropped 5 bases, with 16 bases sitting between them.

J is TRBJ2-5 and V is TRBV30; D assignment may be TRBD1 or TRBD2 (7 bases each). The V and J ends lost 0 bases and 4 bases respectively, with 21 bases between them. The CDR3 is 17 residues long. Germline CDR1 and CDR2: GTSNPN and SVGIG (reference sequence). CDR3 in amino acids: CAWSVRGRGRSGETQYF. CDR3 coding DNA: TGTGCCTGGAGTGTACGTGGGAGGGGGCGTAGCGGAGAGACCCAGTACTTC.